The text below deals with one T cell receptor (beta chain). Generated by immunoSEQ multiplex PCR, the TCRdb table keeps only in-frame clones and is missing some. The repertoire holds 65,000 to 85,000 clones, roughly 90% seen once, with about 1% in the top ten. This sample stems from a study of T cell changes during pregnancy in multiple sclerosis. The CDR3 has 15 residues. Germline V gene data show CDR1 as SGHAT and CDR2 as FQNNGV. The V end was cut by 4 bases, the J end by 6 bases, with 19 bases between. The chain couples TRBV11-2 to TRBJ2-7; D is unclear. The origin of this receptor is a female donor in good health, enrolled as a control in a pregnancy study. The sequencing used peripheral blood, collected in the first trimester of pregnancy. The CDR3 nucleotides are TGTGCCAGCAGCTCGGAACGGGTCCACGTCGGCGAGCAGTACTTC. This translates into CASSSERVHVGEQYF.